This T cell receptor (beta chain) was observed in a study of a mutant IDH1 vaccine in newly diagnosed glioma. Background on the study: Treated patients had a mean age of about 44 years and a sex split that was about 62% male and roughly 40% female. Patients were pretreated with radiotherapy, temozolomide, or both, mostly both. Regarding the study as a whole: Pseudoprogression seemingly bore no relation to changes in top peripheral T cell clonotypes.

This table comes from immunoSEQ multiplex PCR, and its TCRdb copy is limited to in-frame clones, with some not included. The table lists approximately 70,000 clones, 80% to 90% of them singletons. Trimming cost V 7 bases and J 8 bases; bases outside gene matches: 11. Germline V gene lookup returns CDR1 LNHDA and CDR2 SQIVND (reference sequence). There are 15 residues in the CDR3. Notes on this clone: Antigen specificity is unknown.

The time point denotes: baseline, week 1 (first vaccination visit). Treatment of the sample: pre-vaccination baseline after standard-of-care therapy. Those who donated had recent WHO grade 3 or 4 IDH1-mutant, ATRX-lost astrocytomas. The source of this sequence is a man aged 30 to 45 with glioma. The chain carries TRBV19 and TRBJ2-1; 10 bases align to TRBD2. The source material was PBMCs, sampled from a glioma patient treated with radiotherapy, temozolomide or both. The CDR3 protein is CASTILSGGRDEQFF. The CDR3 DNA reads TGTGCCAGTACCATCCTTAGCGGGGGGCGAGATGAGCAGTTCTTC.